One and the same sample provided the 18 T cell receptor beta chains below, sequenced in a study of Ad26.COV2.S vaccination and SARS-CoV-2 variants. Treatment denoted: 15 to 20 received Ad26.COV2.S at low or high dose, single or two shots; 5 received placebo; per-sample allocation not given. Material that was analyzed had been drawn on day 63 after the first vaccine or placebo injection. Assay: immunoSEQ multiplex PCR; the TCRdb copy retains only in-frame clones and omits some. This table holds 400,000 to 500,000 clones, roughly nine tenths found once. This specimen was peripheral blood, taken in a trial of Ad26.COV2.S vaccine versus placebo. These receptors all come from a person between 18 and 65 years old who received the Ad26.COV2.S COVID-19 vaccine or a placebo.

In DNA, the CDR3 is TGTGCCAGCAGTCAAGCCACTGCAGGGGTTGTCGAGCAGTACGTC. This encodes CASSQATAGVVEQYV. The chain uses TRBV6-6 and TRBJ2-7; maybe TRBD1 (6 bases). The CDR3 runs to 15 residues. Trimming left V 5 bases short and J 6 bases short, with 20 bases between. CDR1 and CDR2 from the germline V gene are MNHNY and SVGAGI (reference sequence).

CDR3 loop: CASGRDRSYEQYF. DNA for the CDR3: TGCGCCAGCGGCCGGGACAGATCCTACGAGCAGTACTTC. V usage is TRBV5-1 and J usage is TRBJ2-7; 7 bases line up with TRBD1. Looked up from germline, CDR1 is SGHRS and CDR2 is YFSETQ. With 7 bases clipped from V and 1 base from J, the junction kept 5 bases outside the gene matches. CDR3 length: 13 residues.

The CDR3: CASSTNYGSPLHF. In DNA form, the CDR3 reads TGTGCCAGTAGTACGAATTACGGGTCACCCCTCCACTTT. The chain recombines TRBV19 with TRBJ1-6; D not certain. Per germline, CDR1 LNHDA and CDR2 SQIVND (reference sequence). The CDR3 extends over 13 amino acids. V was clipped by 4 bases and J by 10 bases, with 11 bases between them.

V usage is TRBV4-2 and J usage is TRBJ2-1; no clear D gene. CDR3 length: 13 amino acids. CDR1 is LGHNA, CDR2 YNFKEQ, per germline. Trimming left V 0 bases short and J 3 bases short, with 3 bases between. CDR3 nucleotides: TGTGCCAGCAGCCAAGAGGACTACAATGAGCAGTTCTTC. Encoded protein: CASSQEDYNEQFF.

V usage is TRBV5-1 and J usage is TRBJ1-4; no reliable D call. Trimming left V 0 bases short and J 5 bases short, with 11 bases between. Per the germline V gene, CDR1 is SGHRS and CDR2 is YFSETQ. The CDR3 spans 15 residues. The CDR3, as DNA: TGCGCCAGCAGCTTGGTGGGGTATGGGAATGAAAAACTGTTTTTT. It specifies CASSLVGYGNEKLFF.

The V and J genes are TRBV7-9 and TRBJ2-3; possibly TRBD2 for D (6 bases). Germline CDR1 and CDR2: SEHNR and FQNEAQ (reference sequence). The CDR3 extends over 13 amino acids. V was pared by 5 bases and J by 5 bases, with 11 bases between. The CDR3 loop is CASSEWGVDTQYF. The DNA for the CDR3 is TGTGCCAGCAGCGAATGGGGGGTAGATACGCAGTATTTT.

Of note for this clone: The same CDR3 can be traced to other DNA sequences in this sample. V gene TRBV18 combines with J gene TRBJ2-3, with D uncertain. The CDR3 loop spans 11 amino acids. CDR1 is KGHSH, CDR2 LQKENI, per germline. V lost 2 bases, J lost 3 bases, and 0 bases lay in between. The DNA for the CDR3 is TGTGCCAGCTCACCAACAGATACGCAGTATTTT. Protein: CASSPTDTQYF.

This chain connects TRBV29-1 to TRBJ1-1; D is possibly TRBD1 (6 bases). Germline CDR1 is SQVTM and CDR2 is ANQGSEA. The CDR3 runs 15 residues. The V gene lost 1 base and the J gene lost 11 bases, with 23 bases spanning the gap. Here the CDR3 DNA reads TGCAGCGTTGAAGGAGTGGCGTCAGGGGCTTCGGGGGCTTTCTTT. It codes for CSVEGVASGASGAFF.

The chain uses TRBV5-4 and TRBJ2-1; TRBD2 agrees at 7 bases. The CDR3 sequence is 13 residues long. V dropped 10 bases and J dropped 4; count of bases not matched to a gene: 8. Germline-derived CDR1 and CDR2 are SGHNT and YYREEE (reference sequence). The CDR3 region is CAFGGGAYNEQFF. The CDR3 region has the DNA TGTGCCTTCGGCGGGGGAGCGTACAATGAGCAGTTCTTC.

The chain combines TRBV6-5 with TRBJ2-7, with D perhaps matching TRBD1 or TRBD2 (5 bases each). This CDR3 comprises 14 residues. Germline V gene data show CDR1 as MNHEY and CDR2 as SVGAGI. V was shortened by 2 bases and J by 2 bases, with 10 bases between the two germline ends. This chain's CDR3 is CASSYGGFTYEQYF. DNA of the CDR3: TGTGCCAGCAGTTACGGGGGATTTACCTACGAGCAGTACTTC.

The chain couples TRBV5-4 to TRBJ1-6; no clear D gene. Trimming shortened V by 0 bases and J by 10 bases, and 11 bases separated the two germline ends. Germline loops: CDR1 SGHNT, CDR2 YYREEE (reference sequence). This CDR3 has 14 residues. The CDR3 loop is CASSLERVRSPLHF. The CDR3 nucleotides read TGTGCCAGCAGCTTGGAGAGGGTTCGCTCACCCCTCCACTTT. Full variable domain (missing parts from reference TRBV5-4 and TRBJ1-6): ETGVTQSPTHLIKTRGQQVTLRCSSQSGHNTVSWYQQALGQGPQFIFQYYREEENGRGNFPPRFSGLQFPNYSSELNVNALELDDSALYLCASSLERVRSPLHFGNGTRLTVT.

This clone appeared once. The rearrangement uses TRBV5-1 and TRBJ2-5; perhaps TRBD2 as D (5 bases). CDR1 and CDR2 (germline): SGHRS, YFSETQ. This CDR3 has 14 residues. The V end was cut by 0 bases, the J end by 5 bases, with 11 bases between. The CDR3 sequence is CASSLAAGGETQYF. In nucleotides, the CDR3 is TGCGCCAGCAGCTTGGCGGCGGGTGGCGAGACCCAGTACTTC.

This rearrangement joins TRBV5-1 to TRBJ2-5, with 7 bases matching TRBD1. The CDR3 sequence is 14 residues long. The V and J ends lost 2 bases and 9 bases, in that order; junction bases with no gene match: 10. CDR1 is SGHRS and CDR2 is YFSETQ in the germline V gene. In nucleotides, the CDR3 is TGCGCCAGCAGCTTCGGGACAGCCACTGGGGCCCAGTACTTC. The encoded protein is CASSFGTATGAQYF.

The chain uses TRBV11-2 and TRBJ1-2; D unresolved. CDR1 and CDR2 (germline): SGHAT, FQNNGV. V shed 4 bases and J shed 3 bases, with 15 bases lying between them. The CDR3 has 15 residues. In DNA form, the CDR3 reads TGTGCCAGCAGCTCTAGACCGAGGGTGTACTATGGCTACACCTTC. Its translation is CASSSRPRVYYGYTF.

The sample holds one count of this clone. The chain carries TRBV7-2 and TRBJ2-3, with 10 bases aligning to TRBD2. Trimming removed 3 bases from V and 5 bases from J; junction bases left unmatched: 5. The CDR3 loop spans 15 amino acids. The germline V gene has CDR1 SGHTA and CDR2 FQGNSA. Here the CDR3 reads CASSFGTSVEDTQYF. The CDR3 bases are TGTGCCAGCAGCTTTGGGACTAGCGTGGAAGATACGCAGTATTTT.

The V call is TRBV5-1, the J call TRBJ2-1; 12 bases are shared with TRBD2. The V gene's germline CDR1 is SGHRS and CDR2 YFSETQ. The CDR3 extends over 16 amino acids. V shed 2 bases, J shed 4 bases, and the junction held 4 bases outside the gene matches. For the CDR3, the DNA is TGCGCCAGCAGCTTACCTAGCGGGGGGGCTTACAATGAGCAGTTCTTC. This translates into CASSLPSGGAYNEQFF.

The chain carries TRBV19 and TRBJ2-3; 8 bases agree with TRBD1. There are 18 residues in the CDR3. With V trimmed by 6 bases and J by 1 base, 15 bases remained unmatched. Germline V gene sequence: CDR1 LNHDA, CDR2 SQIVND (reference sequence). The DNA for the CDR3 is TGTGCCAGTAGCAATACCCCGCGACCAGGGGGCGGCACAGATACGCAGTATTTT. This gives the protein CASSNTPRPGGGTDTQYF.

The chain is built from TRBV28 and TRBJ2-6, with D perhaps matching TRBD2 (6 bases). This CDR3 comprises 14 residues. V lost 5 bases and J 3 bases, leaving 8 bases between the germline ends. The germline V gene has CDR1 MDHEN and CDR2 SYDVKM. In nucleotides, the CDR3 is TGTGCCAGCAGTCCGCGGGGTGGGGCCAACGTCCTGACTTTC. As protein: CASSPRGGANVLTF.